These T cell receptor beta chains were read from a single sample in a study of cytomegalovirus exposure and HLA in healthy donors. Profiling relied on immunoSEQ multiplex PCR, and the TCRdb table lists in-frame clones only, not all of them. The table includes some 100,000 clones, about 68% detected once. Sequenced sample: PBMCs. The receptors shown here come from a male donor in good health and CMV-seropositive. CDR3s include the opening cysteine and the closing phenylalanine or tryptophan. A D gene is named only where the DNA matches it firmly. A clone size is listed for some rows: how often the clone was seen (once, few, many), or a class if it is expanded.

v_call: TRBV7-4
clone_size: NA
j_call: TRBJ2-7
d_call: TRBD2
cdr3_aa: CASSSGTRPSYEQYF
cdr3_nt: TGTGCCAGCAGTTCTGGGACTAGACCATCCTACGAGCAGTACTTC

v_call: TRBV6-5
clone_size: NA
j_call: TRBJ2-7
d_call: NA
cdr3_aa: CASSRLGYQGGEQYF
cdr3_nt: TGTGCCAGCAGCCGGTTGGGGTATCAAGGGGGCGAGCAGTACTTC

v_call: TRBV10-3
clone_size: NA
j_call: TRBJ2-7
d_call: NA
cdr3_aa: CAIMRNFEQYF
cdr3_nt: TGTGCCATCATGAGGAATTTCGAGCAGTACTTC

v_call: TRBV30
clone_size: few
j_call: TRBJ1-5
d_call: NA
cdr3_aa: CAWGARFNQPQHF
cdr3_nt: TGTGCCTGGGGGGCGCGCTTTAATCAGCCCCAGCATTTT

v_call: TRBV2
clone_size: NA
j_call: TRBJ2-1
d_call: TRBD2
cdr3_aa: CASLGAGADNEQFF
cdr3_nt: TGTGCCAGCCTGGGAGCGGGGGCCGATAATGAGCAGTTCTTC

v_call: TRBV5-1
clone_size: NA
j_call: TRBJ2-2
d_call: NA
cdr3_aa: CASWLVNTGELFF
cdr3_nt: TGCGCCAGCTGGTTAGTGAACACCGGGGAGCTGTTTTTT

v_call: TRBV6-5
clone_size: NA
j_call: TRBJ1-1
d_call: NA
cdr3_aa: CASTPAGYPEAFF
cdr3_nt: TGTGCCAGCACCCCTGCAGGGTACCCTGAAGCTTTCTTT

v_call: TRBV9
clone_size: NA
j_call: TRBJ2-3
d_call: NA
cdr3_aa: CASSVDSSTDTQYF
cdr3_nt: TGTGCCAGCAGCGTAGATTCTAGCACAGATACGCAGTATTTT

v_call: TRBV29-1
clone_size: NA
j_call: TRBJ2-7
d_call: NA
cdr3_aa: CSAGHSSYEQYF
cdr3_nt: TGCAGCGCCGGACATAGCTCCTACGAGCAGTACTTC

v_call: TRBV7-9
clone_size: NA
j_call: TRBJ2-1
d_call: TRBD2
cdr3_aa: CASSLVLTSGGAEQFF
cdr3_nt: TGTGCCAGCAGCTTAGTGCTGACTAGCGGGGGGGCGGAGCAGTTCTTC

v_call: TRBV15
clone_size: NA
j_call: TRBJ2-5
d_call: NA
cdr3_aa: CATSRGGGRQETQYF
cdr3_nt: TGTGCCACCAGCAGAGGGGGGGGCCGCCAGGAGACCCAGTACTTC

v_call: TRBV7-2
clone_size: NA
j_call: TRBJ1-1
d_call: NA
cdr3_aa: CASSLYMNTEAFF
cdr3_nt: TGTGCCAGCAGCTTATACATGAACACTGAAGCTTTCTTT

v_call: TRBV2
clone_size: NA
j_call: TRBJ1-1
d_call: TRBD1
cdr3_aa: CASKKGQPNTEAFF
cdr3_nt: TGTGCCAGCAAGAAGGGACAGCCGAACACTGAAGCTTTCTTT

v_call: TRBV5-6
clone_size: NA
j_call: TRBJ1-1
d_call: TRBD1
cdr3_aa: CASSLGPTTGGTEAFF
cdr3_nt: TGTGCCAGCAGCCTTGGCCCCACGACAGGGGGTACTGAAGCTTTCTTT

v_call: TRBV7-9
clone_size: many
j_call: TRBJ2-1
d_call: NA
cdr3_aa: CASSQGGDEQFF
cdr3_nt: TGTGCCAGCAGCCAAGGGGGGGATGAGCAGTTCTTC

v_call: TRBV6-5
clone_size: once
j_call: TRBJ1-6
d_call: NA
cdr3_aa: CASSFRATNSPLHF
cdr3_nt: TGTGCCAGCAGTTTCAGGGCAACTAATTCACCCCTCCACTTT

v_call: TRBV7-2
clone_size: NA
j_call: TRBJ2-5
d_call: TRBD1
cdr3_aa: CASSFRGQVGETQYF
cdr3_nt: TGTGCCAGCAGCTTTAGGGGGCAGGTAGGAGAGACCCAGTACTTC

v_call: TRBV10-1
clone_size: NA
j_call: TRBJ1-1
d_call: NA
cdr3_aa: CASSEEPNTEAFF
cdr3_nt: TGCGCCAGCAGTGAGGAGCCTAACACTGAAGCTTTCTTT

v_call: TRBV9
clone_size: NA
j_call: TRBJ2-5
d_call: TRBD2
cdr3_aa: CASSGGRGGSETQYF
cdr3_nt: TGTGCCAGCAGCGGGGGGCGGGGGGGCTCTGAGACCCAGTACTTC

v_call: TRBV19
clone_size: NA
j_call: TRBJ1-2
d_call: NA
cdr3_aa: CASSSRGTNYGYTF
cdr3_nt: TGTGCCAGTAGTTCAAGGGGAACTAACTATGGCTACACCTTC

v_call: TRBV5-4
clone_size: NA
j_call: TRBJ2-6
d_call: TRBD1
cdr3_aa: CASSFFPQGAYSGANVLTF
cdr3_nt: TGTGCCAGCAGCTTTTTCCCACAGGGGGCGTACTCTGGGGCCAACGTCCTGACTTTC

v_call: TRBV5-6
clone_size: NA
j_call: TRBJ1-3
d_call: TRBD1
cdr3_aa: CASSTQGGSGNTIYF
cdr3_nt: TGTGCCAGCAGCACACAGGGGGGTTCTGGAAACACCATATATTTT

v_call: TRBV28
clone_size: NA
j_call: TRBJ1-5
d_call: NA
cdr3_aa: CASSLMEGWQPQHF
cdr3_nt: TGTGCCAGCAGTTTAATGGAGGGGTGGCAGCCCCAGCATTTT

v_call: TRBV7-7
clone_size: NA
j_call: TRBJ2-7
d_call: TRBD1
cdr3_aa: CASSLVAGGGEQYF
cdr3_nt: TGTGCTAGCAGCTTAGTCGCAGGGGGTGGCGAGCAGTACTTC

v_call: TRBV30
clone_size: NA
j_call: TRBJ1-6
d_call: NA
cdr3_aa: CAWSIRGNSPLHF
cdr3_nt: TGTGCCTGGAGTATTCGGGGTAATTCACCCCTCCACTTT

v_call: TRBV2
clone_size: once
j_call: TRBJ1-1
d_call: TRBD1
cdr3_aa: CASKTLQGMGEAFF
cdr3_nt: TGTGCCAGCAAGACTCTACAGGGGATGGGTGAAGCTTTCTTT

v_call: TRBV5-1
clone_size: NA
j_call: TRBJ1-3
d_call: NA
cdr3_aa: CASSLDGASGNTIYF
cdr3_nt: TGCGCCAGCAGCTTGGATGGAGCCTCTGGAAACACCATATATTTT

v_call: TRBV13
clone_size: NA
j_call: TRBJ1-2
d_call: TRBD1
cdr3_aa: CASSRSGQDYGYTF
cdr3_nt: TGTGCCAGCAGCCGAAGCGGACAGGACTATGGCTACACCTTC

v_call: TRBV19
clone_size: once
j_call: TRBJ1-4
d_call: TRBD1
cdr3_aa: CASSAQPGQGSATNEKLFF
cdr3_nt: TGTGCCAGTAGTGCCCAACCGGGACAGGGATCTGCAACTAATGAAAAACTGTTTTTT

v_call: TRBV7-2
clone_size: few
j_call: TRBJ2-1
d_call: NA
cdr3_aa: CASRERGYNEQFF
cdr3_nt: TGTGCCAGCAGAGAGAGAGGATACAATGAGCAGTTCTTC

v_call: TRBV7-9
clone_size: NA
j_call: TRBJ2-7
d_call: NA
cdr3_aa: CASSSWFGRGLEQYF
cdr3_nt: TGTGCCAGCAGCTCCTGGTTCGGACGGGGTTTGGAGCAGTACTTC

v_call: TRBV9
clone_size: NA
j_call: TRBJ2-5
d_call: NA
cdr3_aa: CASSVDVGASGETQYF
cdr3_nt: TGTGCCAGCAGCGTAGACGTTGGGGCAAGCGGGGAGACCCAGTACTTC

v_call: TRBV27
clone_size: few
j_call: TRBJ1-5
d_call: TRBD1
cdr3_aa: CASSPGTGREYSNQPQHF
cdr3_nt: TGTGCCAGCAGTCCTGGGACAGGGCGGGAGTATAGCAATCAGCCCCAGCATTTT

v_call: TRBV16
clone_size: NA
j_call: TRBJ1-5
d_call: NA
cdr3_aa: CASSPRGGWQPQHF
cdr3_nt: TGTGCCAGCAGCCCCCGGGGTGGCTGGCAGCCCCAGCATTTT

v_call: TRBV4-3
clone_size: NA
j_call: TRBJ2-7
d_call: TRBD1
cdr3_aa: CASSRYAPGTGGIYEQYF
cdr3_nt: TGCGCCAGCAGCCGATACGCTCCTGGGACAGGGGGCATCTACGAGCAGTACTTC

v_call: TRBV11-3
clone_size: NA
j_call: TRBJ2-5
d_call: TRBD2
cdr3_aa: CASSRLAGGQETQYF
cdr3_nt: TGTGCCAGCAGCAGACTAGCGGGGGGGCAGGAGACCCAGTACTTC

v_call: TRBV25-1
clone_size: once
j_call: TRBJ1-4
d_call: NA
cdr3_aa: CASSDSRGSNEKLFF
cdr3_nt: TGTGCCAGCAGTGATTCTCGGGGGTCTAATGAAAAACTGTTTTTT

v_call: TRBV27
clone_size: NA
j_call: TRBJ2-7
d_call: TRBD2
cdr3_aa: CASRSGTSGEQYF
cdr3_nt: TGTGCCAGCAGGTCCGGGACTAGCGGCGAGCAGTACTTC

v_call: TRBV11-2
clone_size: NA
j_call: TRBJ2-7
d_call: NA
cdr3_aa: CASTPGGTGNYEQYF
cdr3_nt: TGTGCCAGCACCCCCGGGGGAACGGGAAACTACGAGCAGTACTTC

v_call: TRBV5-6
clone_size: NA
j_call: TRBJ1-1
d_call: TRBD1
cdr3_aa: CASSQQGDRGKVAFF
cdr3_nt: TGTGCCAGCAGCCAGCAAGGGGACAGGGGTAAGGTAGCTTTCTTT

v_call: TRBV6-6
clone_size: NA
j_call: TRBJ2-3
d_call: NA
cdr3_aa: CASSYARTRTDTQYF
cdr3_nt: TGTGCCAGCAGTTATGCTAGGACAAGAACAGATACGCAGTATTTT

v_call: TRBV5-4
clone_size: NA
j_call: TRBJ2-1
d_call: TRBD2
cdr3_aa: CASSRTSGGLSGYEQFF
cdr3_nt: TGTGCCAGCAGCAGGACTAGCGGGGGGCTTAGTGGCTATGAGCAGTTCTTC

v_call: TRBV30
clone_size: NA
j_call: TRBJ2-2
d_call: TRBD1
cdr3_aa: CAWSRGGDTGELFF
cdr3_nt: TGTGCCTGGAGTCGAGGGGGCGACACCGGGGAGCTGTTTTTT

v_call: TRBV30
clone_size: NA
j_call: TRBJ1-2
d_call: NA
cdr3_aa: CAWNPPSGYTF
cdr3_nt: TGTGCCTGGAACCCCCCTAGCGGCTACACCTTC

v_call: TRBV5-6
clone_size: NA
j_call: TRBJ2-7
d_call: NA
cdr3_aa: CASSGGAYEQYF
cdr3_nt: TGTGCCAGCAGTGGCGGGGCCTACGAGCAGTACTTC

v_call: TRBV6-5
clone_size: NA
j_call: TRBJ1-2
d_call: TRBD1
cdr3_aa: CASSYWDRGGYTF
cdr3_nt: TGTGCCAGCAGTTACTGGGACAGGGGGGGCTACACCTTC